A selection of T cell receptor beta chains follows, all from one sample in a study of control samples from healthy donors and cancer patients. Profiling relied on immunoSEQ multiplex PCR, and the TCRdb table lists in-frame clones only, not all of them. This sample yields 150,000 to 200,000 clones, of which around 91% are seen a single time; about 1.4% belongs to the top ten. Material for sequencing was blood. Receptors originate from a woman aged 45-60 years in good health. The CDR3 runs from the conserved cysteine through the conserved F or W. A D gene is named only where the DNA matches it firmly. Clone size is stated in some rows and not others, as once, few, many or a class when expanded.

.	.	TRBJ2-7	TRBV6-5	14	CASSFGQMGFEQYF	TGTGCCAGCAGTTTTGGCCAAATGGGGTTCGAGCAGTACTTC
.	.	TRBJ2-6	TRBV6-2/TRBV6-3	17	CASSSRIGVPGANVLTF	TGTGCCAGCAGTTCCCGGATAGGGGTGCCCGGGGCCAACGTCCTGACTTTC
.	.	TRBJ2-3	TRBV6-2/TRBV6-3	15	CASSYGLYGADTQYF	TGTGCCAGCAGTTACGGGCTTTACGGGGCAGATACGCAGTATTTT
.	.	TRBJ1-4	TRBV19	15	CASTTLRATNEKLFF	TGTGCCAGTACCACCCTCCGAGCAACTAATGAAAAACTGTTTTTT
TRBD1	.	TRBJ1-1	TRBV11-2	14	CASSLRTGDAEAFF	TGTGCCAGCAGCTTGCGGACAGGGGACGCTGAAGCTTTCTTT
.	.	TRBJ2-3	TRBV28	14	CASSSTGKADTQYF	TGTGCCAGCAGCTCAACAGGGAAGGCAGATACGCAGTATTTT
TRBD2	.	TRBJ2-3	TRBV7-3	17	CASSFSTSGGSTDTQYF	TGTGCCAGCAGCTTCTCGACTAGCGGGGGGAGCACAGATACGCAGTATTTT
.	.	TRBJ1-1	TRBV7-9	17	CASSTRGRAGRGTEAFF	TGTGCCAGCAGCACCCGGGGACGGGCGGGCCGGGGCACTGAAGCTTTCTTT
.	.	TRBJ1-2	TRBV12-3/TRBV12-4	13	CASSFSAQRGYTF	TGTGCCAGCAGTTTCTCGGCCCAGCGTGGCTACACCTTC
.	.	TRBJ1-6	TRBV27	16	CASSLGTSGAHSPLHF	TGTGCCAGCAGTTTAGGGACATCAGGGGCCCATTCACCCCTCCACTTT
.	.	TRBJ1-1	TRBV5-1	15	CASRPNSGRGTEAFF	TGCGCCAGCAGACCAAACAGTGGACGGGGCACTGAAGCTTTCTTT
TRBD2	.	TRBJ2-1	TRBV4-1	17	CASSQPNSSGRLNEQFF	TGCGCCAGCAGCCAACCAAATTCTAGCGGGAGGCTAAATGAGCAGTTCTTC
.	.	TRBJ2-3	TRBV7-2	15	CASSWWGLGTDTQYF	TGTGCCAGCAGCTGGTGGGGGCTTGGTACAGATACGCAGTATTTT
.	few	TRBJ2-3	TRBV9	14	CASSSGHSADTQYF	TGTGCCAGCAGCTCCGGACACTCGGCAGATACGCAGTATTTT
.	.	TRBJ1-3	TRBV5-8	16	CASHVLGGISGNTIYF	TGTGCCAGCCACGTACTTGGGGGAATCTCTGGAAACACCATATATTTT
.	.	TRBJ2-1	TRBV28	13	CASSLPKNNEQFF	TGTGCCAGCAGTTTACCCAAGAACAATGAGCAGTTCTTC
.	.	TRBJ1-4	TRBV6-4	13	CASSGSFGEKLFF	TGTGCCAGCAGTGGCAGTTTTGGTGAAAAACTGTTTTTT
.	.	TRBJ2-2	TRBV5-6	15	CASSPVGGSPGELFF	TGTGCCAGCAGCCCGGTTGGGGGCTCCCCCGGGGAGCTGTTTTTT
.	.	TRBJ1-6	TRBV7-3	13	CASSLTLGSPLHF	TGTGCCAGCAGCTTAACGTTAGGGTCACCCCTCCACTTT
TRBD2	.	TRBJ2-7	TRBV29-1	12	CSVVGLAYEQYF	TGCAGCGTTGTCGGACTAGCCTACGAGCAGTACTTC
.	.	TRBJ1-1	TRBV16	14	CASSQRLVPPGGFF	TGTGCCAGCAGCCAAAGGTTGGTTCCCCCCGGGGGTTTCTTT
.	.	TRBJ1-3	TRBV7-9	14	CASKLSDRGNTIYF	TGTGCCAGCAAGTTGAGCGACAGAGGAAACACCATATATTTT
.	.	TRBJ1-4	TRBV12-3/TRBV12-4	12	CASSLLSEKLFF	TGTGCCAGCAGCTTATTGTCCGAAAAACTGTTTTTT
.	.	TRBJ2-6	TRBV7-2	17	CASSLRTVGSGANVLTF	TGTGCCAGCAGTTTACGGACAGTCGGCTCTGGGGCCAACGTCCTGACTTTC
.	.	TRBJ1-5	TRBV11-2	15	CASSLGGRSNQPQHF	TGTGCCAGCAGCTTAGGAGGCAGGAGCAATCAGCCCCAGCATTTT
.	.	TRBJ2-2	TRBV29-1	13	CSVVGLLTGELFF	TGCAGCGTTGTCGGTCTGCTCACCGGGGAGCTGTTTTTT
.	few	TRBJ1-6	TRBV6-4	15	CASSEQVSYNSPLHF	TGTGCCAGCAGTGAACAGGTTTCCTATAATTCACCCCTCCACTTT
.	.	TRBJ2-3	TRBV5-6	16	CASSLGPSGFTDTQYF	TGTGCCAGCAGCTTGGGTCCGTCAGGGTTCACAGATACGCAGTATTTT
.	.	TRBJ1-3	TRBV28	16	CASSANRVQSGNTIYF	TGTGCCAGCAGTGCCAACAGGGTGCAGTCCGGAAACACCATATATTTT
.	.	TRBJ1-1	TRBV7-8	15	CASSLGRGWGTEAFF	TGTGCCAGCAGCTTAGGACGCGGGTGGGGCACTGAAGCTTTCTTT
.	.	TRBJ2-2	TRBV28	13	CASTRLNTGELFF	TGTGCCAGCACTCGATTGAACACCGGGGAGCTGTTTTTT
.	.	TRBJ1-6	TRBV10-2	15	CASSPGGSLSSPLHF	TGCGCCAGCAGTCCGGGCGGCTCCCTCTCTTCACCCCTCCACTTT
.	.	TRBJ2-7	TRBV6-1	16	CASSEKDGGQFYEQYF	TGTGCCAGCAGTGAAAAGGACGGGGGTCAGTTCTACGAGCAGTACTTC
.	.	TRBJ1-1	TRBV12-5	13	CASGFYQNTEAFF	TGTGCTAGTGGTTTCTACCAGAACACTGAAGCTTTCTTT
.	.	TRBJ2-1	TRBV24-1	16	CATSDLRTPPQNEQFF	TGTGCCACCAGTGATTTGCGGACCCCTCCGCAGAATGAGCAGTTCTTC